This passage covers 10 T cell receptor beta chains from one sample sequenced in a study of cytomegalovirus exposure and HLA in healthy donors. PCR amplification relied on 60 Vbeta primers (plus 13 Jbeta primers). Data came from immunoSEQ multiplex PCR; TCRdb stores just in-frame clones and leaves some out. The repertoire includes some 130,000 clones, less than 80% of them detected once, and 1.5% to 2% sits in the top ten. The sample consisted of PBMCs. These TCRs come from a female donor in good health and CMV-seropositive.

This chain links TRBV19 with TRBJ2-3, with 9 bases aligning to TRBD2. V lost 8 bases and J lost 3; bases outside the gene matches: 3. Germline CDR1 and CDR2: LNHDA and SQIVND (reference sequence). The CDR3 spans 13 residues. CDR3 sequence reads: CASGLANTDTQYF. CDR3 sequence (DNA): TGTGCCAGTGGACTAGCGAATACAGATACGCAGTATTTT. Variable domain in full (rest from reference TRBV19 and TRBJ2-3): DGGITQSPKYLFRKEGQNVTLSCEQNLNHDAMYWYRQDPGQGLRLIYYSQIVNDFQKGDIAEGYSVSREKKESFPLTVTSAQKNPTAFYLCASGLANTDTQYFGPGTRLTVL.

In DNA, the CDR3 is TGTGCCAGTAACGGCGAGCAAGGGGCGCGGCACAATGAGCAGTTCTTC. It yields the protein CASNGEQGARHNEQFF. The V call is TRBV28, the J call TRBJ2-1; D possibly corresponds to TRBD1 (5 bases). Trimming pared 9 bases from V and 5 bases from J, leaving 23 bases between. CDR1 and CDR2 from the germline V gene are MDHEN and SYDVKM. The CDR3 runs 16 residues.

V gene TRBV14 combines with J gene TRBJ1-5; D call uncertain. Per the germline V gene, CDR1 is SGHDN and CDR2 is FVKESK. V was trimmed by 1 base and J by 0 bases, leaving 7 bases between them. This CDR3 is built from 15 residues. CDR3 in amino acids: CASSQGNNSNQPQHF. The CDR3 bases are TGTGCCAGCAGCCAAGGAAACAATAGCAATCAGCCCCAGCATTTT.

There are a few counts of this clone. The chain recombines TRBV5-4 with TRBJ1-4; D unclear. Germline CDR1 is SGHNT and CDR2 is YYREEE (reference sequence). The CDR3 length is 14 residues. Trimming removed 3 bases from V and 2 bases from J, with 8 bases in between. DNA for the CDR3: TGTGCCAGCAGCTCCTCGGGGACTAATGAAAAACTGTTTTTT. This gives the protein CASSSSGTNEKLFF.

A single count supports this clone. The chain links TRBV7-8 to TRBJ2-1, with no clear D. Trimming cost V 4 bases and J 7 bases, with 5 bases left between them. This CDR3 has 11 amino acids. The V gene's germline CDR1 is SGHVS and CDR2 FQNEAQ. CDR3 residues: CASSSKNEQFF. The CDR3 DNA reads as TGTGCCAGCAGCTCCAAAAATGAGCAGTTCTTC. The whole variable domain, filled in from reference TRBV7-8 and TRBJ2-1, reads GAGVSQSPRYKVAKRGQDVALRCDPISGHVSLFWYQQALGQGPEFLTYFQNEAQLDKSGLPSDRFFAERPEGSVSTLKIQRTQQEDSAVYLCASSSKNEQFFGPGTRLTVL.

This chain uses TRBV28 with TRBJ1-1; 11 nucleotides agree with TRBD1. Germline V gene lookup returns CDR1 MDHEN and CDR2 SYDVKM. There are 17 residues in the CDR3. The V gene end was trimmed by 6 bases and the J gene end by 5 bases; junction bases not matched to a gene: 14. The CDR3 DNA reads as TGTGCCAGCAGGGTCCAAATGGGACAGGGGGATTCGACTGAAGCTTTCTTT. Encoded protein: CASRVQMGQGDSTEAFF.

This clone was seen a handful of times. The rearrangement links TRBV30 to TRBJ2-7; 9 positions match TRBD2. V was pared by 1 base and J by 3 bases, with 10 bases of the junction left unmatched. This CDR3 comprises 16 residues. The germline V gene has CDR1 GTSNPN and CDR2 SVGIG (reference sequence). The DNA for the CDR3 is TGTGCCTGGAGTGCGCGACTGGCTAGCGGGGTCTACGAGCAGTACTTC. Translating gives CAWSARLASGVYEQYF.

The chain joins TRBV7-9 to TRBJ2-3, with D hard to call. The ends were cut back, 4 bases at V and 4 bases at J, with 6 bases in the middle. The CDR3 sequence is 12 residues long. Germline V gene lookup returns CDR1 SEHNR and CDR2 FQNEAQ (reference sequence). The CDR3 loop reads CASSSGADTQYF. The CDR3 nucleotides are TGTGCCAGCAGCTCCGGAGCAGATACGCAGTATTTT.

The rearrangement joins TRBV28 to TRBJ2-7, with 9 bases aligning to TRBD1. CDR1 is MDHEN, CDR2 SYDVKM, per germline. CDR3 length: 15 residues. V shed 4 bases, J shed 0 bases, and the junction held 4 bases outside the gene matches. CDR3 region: CASSSVGQGSYEQYF. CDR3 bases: TGTGCCAGCAGTTCAGTGGGACAGGGCTCCTACGAGCAGTACTTC.

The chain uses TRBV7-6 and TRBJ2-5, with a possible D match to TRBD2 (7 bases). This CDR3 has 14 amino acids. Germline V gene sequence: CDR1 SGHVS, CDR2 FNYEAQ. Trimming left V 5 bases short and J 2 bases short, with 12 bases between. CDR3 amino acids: CASSGRGGQETQYF. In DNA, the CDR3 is TGTGCCAGCAGCGGTAGGGGGGGGCAAGAGACCCAGTACTTC.